This T cell receptor beta chain stems from a study of tumor-infiltrating lymphocytes in localized non-small cell lung cancer. For the study at large: From each patient, both tumor and uninvolved lung, non-adjacent to tumor, were sampled. Overall study findings and caveats: No T-cell fraction difference was seen between IM1 and IM2 tumors. TCRbeta sequencing showed higher T cell infiltration in tumors than uninvolved lung. Different pieces of the same tissue went to different assays, confounding technical variation with intratumor heterogeneity.

Assay used: immunoSEQ multiplex PCR; TCRdb lists only in-frame clones, some missing. The table has some 30,000 clones, roughly 88% seen once. V trimming: 4 bases; J trimming: 6 bases; junction bases outside the gene matches: 9. From germline, CDR1 is SGHTA and CDR2 FQGNSA. This CDR3 region has 14 residues. In the case of this clone: Its antigen is as yet unknown.

This chain links TRBV7-2 with TRBJ2-7; TRBD1 matches 7 bases. Sequencing was carried out using lung tumor tissue. The TCR was taken from a human donor with non-small cell lung cancer. The CDR3 DNA reads as TGTGCCAGCAGCTCGGGACAGCCTCCTTTCGAGCAGTACTTC. Protein sequence: CASSSGQPPFEQYF.